The next 20 T cell receptor beta chains were all read from a single sample in a study of CD8 T cells in Susac syndrome. The RNA, about 0.5 to 1 ug, was put through reverse transcription using random hexamers. MiXCR, run by TCRdb on the immunoSEQ multiplex PCR reads, gives a single entry per CDR3 protein. The table records roughly 200,000 distinct CDR3 sequences, 90% to 95% of them present only once. The sequenced sample was CD4+ T cells from PBMCs. The receptors originated from a human donor with Susac syndrome.

In DNA, the CDR3 is TGCAGCGGCAACACAGGAACAGATACGCAGTATTTT. Protein product: CSGNTGTDTQYF. This chain connects TRBV29-1 to TRBJ2-3; tentatively, D is TRBD1 (5 bases). Germline assignment: CDR1 SQVTM and CDR2 ANQGSEA. The CDR3 runs to 12 residues. The V gene lost 7 bases and the J gene lost 3 bases, with 11 bases spanning the gap.

The V and J genes are TRBV18 and TRBJ1-2; no definite D call. There are 13 residues in the CDR3. Per germline, CDR1 KGHSH and CDR2 LQKENI. The ends were cut back, 2 bases at V and 13 bases at J, with 17 bases in the middle. CDR3 residues: CASSPIVSDPFTF. The CDR3 bases are TGTGCCAGCTCACCAATCGTCTCGGACCCTTTCACCTTC.

The chain is built from TRBV29-1 and TRBJ1-4; no clear D. V lost 2 bases, J lost 3 bases, and 7 bases lay in between. In germline, CDR1 is SQVTM, CDR2 ANQGSEA. This CDR3 is built from 13 residues. The CDR3 protein is CSVESIANEKLFF. CDR3 in DNA: TGCAGCGTTGAATCCATAGCTAATGAAAAACTGTTTTTT.

This chain joins TRBV29-1 and TRBJ2-1; possibly TRBD2 for D (7 bases). Trimming removed 3 bases at V and 9 bases at J, with 15 bases between. Germline lookup yields CDR1 SQVTM and CDR2 ANQGSEA. The CDR3 loop spans 13 amino acids. The chain's CDR3 is CSVEGGRRFEQFF. The CDR3, as DNA: TGCAGCGTTGAGGGGGGGCGGCGTTTTGAGCAGTTCTTC.

The CDR3 sequence is CATSAARNEQFF. The CDR3 DNA follows: TGTGCCACCAGTGCTGCTAGGAATGAGCAGTTCTTC. The rearrangement links TRBV24-1 to TRBJ2-1, with D hard to call. This CDR3 is built from 12 residues. The V and J ends lost 5 bases and 7 bases respectively, with 8 bases between them. Germline lookup yields CDR1 KGHDR and CDR2 SFDVKD.

CDR3 in amino acids: CSALLRGNEQFF. The DNA for the CDR3 is TGCAGTGCTCTGCTACGGGGCAATGAGCAGTTCTTC. The chain employs TRBV20-1 and TRBJ2-1; TRBD2 might be the D (5 bases). This CDR3 is 12 amino acids long. Per germline, CDR1 DFQATT and CDR2 SNEGSKA (reference sequence). The V and J ends lost 5 bases and 6 bases respectively, with 11 bases between them.

The chain carries TRBV12-3 or TRBV12-4 and TRBJ2-6; D not certain. The CDR3 length is 14 residues. Deletions cut 5 bases from V and 11 bases from J, with 16 bases between. The CDR3 sequence: CASSPKAWPDVLTF. CDR3 nucleotides: TGTGCCAGCAGTCCCAAGGCCTGGCCAGACGTCCTGACTTTC.

The chain employs TRBV18 and TRBJ2-1, with TRBD2 identical over 12 bases. CDR1 KGHSH and CDR2 LQKENI come from the germline V gene. Losses at the gene ends were 6 bases for V and 1 base for J; bases not matched to a gene: 7. The CDR3 sequence is 17 residues long. This CDR3 is CASSASGGAASYNEQFF. The CDR3 DNA is TGTGCCAGCTCGGCTAGCGGGGGGGCCGCGTCCTACAATGAGCAGTTCTTC.

This clonotype was recorded a few times. This chain joins TRBV6-5 and TRBJ2-1; TRBD2 agrees at 14 bases. V shed 5 bases, J shed 6 bases, and the junction held 3 bases outside the gene matches. Germline loops: CDR1 MNHEY, CDR2 SVGAGI. The CDR3 length is 15 residues. CDR3 sequence: CASSVGLAGGNEQFF. CDR3 nucleotides: TGTGCCAGCAGTGTCGGACTAGCGGGGGGCAATGAGCAGTTCTTC.

The genes are TRBV25-1 and TRBJ2-1; maybe TRBD1 (5 bases). V was cut by 3 bases and J by 7 bases, with 19 bases left in between. Germline CDR1 is MGHDK and CDR2 is SYGVNS. The CDR3 has 16 residues. The CDR3 reads CASSDPGLQPGNEQFF. CDR3 coding DNA: TGTGCCAGCAGTGATCCGGGCCTACAACCAGGGAATGAGCAGTTCTTC. Complete variable domain (other parts from reference TRBV25-1 and TRBJ2-1): EADIYQTPRYLVIGTGKKITLECSQTMGHDKMYWYQQDPGMELHLIHYSYGVNSTEKGDLSSESTVSRIRTEHFPLTLESARPSHTSQYLCASSDPGLQPGNEQFFGPGTRLTVL.

This clonotype is a singleton in its sample. The rearrangement joins TRBV2 to TRBJ1-5, with D unresolved. This CDR3 region has 12 residues. Germline loops: CDR1 SNHLY, CDR2 FYNNEI. Trimming stripped 5 bases from V and 6 bases from J, with 8 bases between. The CDR3: CASSQPLQPQHF. Written as DNA, the CDR3 is TGTGCCAGCAGTCAACCACTTCAGCCCCAGCATTTT.

The chain couples TRBV20-1 to TRBJ1-2; no reliable D call. V was trimmed by 3 bases and J by 4 bases, leaving 9 bases between them. CDR1 is DFQATT, CDR2 SNEGSKA, per germline (reference sequence). The CDR3 has 12 residues. Here the CDR3 reads CSASGSVYGYTF. The CDR3 DNA is TGCAGTGCTAGCGGTTCGGTCTATGGCTACACCTTC.

The chain combines TRBV20-1 with TRBJ2-3, with a weak D call TRBD2 (5 bases). Trimming removed 3 bases from V and 5 bases from J, with 15 bases in between. The V gene's germline CDR1 is DFQATT and CDR2 SNEGSKA (reference sequence). The CDR3 length is 14 residues. The DNA for the CDR3 is TGCAGTGCTAGCCCCCTGGCGGAGGAAGATACGCAGTATTTT. Translated: CSASPLAEEDTQYF.

The chain carries TRBV18 and TRBJ2-7, with 8 nucleotides matching TRBD1. CDR1 and CDR2 from the germline V gene are KGHSH and LQKENI. The CDR3 has 14 residues. V shed 5 bases and J 7 bases; nucleotides not matched to a gene: 10. The CDR3 region has the DNA TGTGCCAGCTCATCACGGACAGGGCAAAAAGAGCAGTACTTC. It translates to CASSSRTGQKEQYF.

The chain recombines TRBV11-2 with TRBJ2-3; 10 bases agree with TRBD2. The CDR3 spans 16 residues. J gave up 2 bases and V 5 bases, and 7 bases lay outside the gene matches. Germline CDR1 and CDR2: SGHAT and FQNNGV. DNA for the CDR3: TGTGCCAGCAGCAGCTTAGCGGGGGGCGCCACAGATACGCAGTATTTT. It specifies CASSSLAGGATDTQYF. The full variable domain, its missing parts supplied by reference TRBV11-2 and TRBJ2-3, is EAGVAQSPRYKIIEKRQSVAFWCNPISGHATLYWYQQILGQGPKLLIQFQNNGVVDDSQLPKDRFSAERLKGVDSTLKIQPAKLEDSAVYLCASSSLAGGATDTQYFGPGTRLTVL.

The V gene is TRBV29-1, the J gene TRBJ2-1, with 7 bases lining up with TRBD2. With V trimmed by 2 bases and J by 4 bases, 8 bases remained unmatched. Germline V CDR1 and CDR2: SQVTM, ANQGSEA. This CDR3 is 15 amino acids long. The CDR3 protein is CSVESRSGIYNEQFF. As DNA, the CDR3 is TGCAGCGTTGAAAGTCGGAGCGGGATTTACAATGAGCAGTTCTTC.

The chain is built from TRBV9 and TRBJ1-5; 7 positions agree with TRBD1. The CDR3 totals 15 residues. CDR1 SGDLS and CDR2 YYNGEE come from the germline V gene. V lost 0 bases, J lost 4 bases, and 4 bases stayed unmatched. The CDR3, as DNA: TGTGCCAGCAGCGTAGGGTGGGGACAGAATCAGCCCCAGCATTTT. Translated, it gives CASSVGWGQNQPQHF.

The chain is built from TRBV9 and TRBJ2-7, with D tentatively TRBD2 (6 bases). V was clipped by 1 base and J by 2 bases, with 13 bases between them. The germline CDR1 and CDR2 sequences are SGDLS and YYNGEE. This CDR3 has 15 residues. The CDR3 nucleotides are TGTGCCAGCAGCGTACTCGCCGGAGGGGCCTACGAGCAGTACTTC. Translating gives CASSVLAGGAYEQYF. The full variable domain, with the rest looked up from reference TRBV9 and TRBJ2-7, is DSGVTQTPKHLITATGQRVTLRCSPRSGDLSVYWYQQSLDQGLQFLIQYYNGEERAKGNILERFSAQQFPDLHSELNLSSLELGDSALYFCASSVLAGGAYEQYFGPGTRLTVT.

The genes are TRBV7-9 and TRBJ2-5; D remains unclear. Germline lookup yields CDR1 SEHNR and CDR2 FQNEAQ (reference sequence). The CDR3 runs 12 residues. With 2 bases removed from V and 5 bases from J, the gap between germline ends came to 6 bases. The CDR3 region is CASSLNVETQYF. CDR3 sequence (DNA): TGTGCCAGCAGCTTAAATGTGGAGACCCAGTACTTC.

This chain uses TRBV7-2 with TRBJ2-1, with 7 nucleotides matching TRBD2. This CDR3 has 15 amino acids. Germline V gene sequence: CDR1 SGHTA, CDR2 FQGNSA. J gave up 9 bases and V 5 bases, and 13 bases lay outside the gene matches. This chain's CDR3 is CASSMGRGMIGEQFF. DNA for the CDR3: TGTGCCAGCAGCATGGGGAGGGGTATGATCGGTGAGCAGTTCTTC.